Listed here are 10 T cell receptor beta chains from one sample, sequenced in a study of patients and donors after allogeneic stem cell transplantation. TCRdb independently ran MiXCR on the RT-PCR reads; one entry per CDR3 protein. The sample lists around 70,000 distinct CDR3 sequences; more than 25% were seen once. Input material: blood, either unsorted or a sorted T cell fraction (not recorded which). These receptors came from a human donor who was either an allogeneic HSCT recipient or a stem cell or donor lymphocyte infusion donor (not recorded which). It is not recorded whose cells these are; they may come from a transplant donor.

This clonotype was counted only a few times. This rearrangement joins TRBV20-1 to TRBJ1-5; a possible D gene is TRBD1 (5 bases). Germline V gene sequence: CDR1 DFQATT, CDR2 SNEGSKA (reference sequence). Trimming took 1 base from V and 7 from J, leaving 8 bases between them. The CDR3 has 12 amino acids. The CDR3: CSARAGEQPQHF. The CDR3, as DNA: TGCAGTGCTAGAGCGGGGGAGCAGCCCCAGCATTTT.

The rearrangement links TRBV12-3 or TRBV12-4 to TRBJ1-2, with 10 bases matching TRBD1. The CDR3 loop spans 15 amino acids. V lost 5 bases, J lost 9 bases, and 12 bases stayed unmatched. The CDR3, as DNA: TGTGCCAGCAGTCCACCCCGGGACAGGGGTAATAGCTACACCTTC. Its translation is CASSPPRDRGNSYTF.

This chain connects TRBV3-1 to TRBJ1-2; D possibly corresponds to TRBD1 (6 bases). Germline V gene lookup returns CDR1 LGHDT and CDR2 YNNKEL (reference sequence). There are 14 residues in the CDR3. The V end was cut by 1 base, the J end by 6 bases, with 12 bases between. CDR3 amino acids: CASSQVLAGDGYTF. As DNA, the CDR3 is TGTGCCAGCAGCCAAGTGCTGGCAGGGGATGGCTACACCTTC. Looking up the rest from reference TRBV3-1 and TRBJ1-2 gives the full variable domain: DTAVSQTPKYLVTQMGNDKSIKCEQNLGHDTMYWYKQDSKKFLKIMFSYNNKELIINETVPNRFSPKSPDKAHLNLHINSLELGDSAVYFCASSQVLAGDGYTFGSGTRLTVV.

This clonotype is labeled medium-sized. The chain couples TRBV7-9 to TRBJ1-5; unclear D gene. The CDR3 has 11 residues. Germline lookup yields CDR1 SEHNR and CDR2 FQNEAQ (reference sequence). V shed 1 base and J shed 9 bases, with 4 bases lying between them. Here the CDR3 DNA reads TGTGCCAGCAGCTTAGAGGGGCCCCAGCATTTT. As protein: CASSLEGPQHF.

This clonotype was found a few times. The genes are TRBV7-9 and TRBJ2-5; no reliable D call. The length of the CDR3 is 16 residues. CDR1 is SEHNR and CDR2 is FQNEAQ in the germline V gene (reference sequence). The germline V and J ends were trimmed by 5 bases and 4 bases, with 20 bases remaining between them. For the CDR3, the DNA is TGTGCCAGCAGCCCTTGGGGTGGGCCAGATCTAGAGACCCAGTACTTC. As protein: CASSPWGGPDLETQYF.

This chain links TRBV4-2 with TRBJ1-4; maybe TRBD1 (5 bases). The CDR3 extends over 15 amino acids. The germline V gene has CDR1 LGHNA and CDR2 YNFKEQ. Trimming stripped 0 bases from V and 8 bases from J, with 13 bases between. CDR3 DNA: TGTGCCAGCAGCCAAGAAGGCCAGGGAGAAGAAAAACTGTTTTTT. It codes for CASSQEGQGEEKLFF.

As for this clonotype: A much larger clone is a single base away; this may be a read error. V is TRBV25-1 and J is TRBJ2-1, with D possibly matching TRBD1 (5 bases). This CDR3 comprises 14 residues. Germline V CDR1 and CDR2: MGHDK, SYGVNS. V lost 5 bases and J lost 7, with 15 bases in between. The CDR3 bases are TGTGCCAGCAGTCAAGTTAACAGGTTAAATGAGCAGTTCTTC. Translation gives CASSQVNRLNEQFF.

CDR3 sequence: CSARAPRNTEAFF. The CDR3 nucleotides are TGCAGTGCTAGGGCCCCTCGGAACACTGAAGCTTTCTTT. V and J are TRBV20-1 and TRBJ1-1; the D is unclear. The CDR3 runs 13 residues. Deletions cut 3 bases from V and 1 base from J, with 9 bases between. The germline CDR1 and CDR2 sequences are DFQATT and SNEGSKA (reference sequence).

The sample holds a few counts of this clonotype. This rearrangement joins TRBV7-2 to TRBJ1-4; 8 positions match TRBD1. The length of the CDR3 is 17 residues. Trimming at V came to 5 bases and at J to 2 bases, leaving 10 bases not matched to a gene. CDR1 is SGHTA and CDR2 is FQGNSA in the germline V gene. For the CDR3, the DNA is TGTGCCAGCAGCCCCACAAGAGGACAGGGTACTAATGAAAAACTGTTTTTT. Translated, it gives CASSPTRGQGTNEKLFF.

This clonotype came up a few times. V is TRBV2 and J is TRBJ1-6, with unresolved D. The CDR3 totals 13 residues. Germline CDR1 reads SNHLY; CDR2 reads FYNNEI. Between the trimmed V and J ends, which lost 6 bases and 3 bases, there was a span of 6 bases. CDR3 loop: CASRDGYNSPLHF. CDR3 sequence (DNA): TGTGCCAGCAGGGACGGCTATAATTCACCCCTCCACTTT.